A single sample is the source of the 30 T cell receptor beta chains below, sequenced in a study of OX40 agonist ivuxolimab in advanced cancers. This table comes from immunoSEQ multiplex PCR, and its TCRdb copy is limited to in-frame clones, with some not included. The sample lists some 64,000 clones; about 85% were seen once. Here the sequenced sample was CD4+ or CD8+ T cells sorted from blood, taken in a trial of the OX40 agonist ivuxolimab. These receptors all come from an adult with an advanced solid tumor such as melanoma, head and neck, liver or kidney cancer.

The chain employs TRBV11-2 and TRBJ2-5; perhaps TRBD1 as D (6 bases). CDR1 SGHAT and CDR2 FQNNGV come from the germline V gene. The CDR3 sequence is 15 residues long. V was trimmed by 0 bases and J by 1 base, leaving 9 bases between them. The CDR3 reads CASSLDRGGQETQYF. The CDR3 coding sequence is TGTGCCAGCAGCTTAGATCGAGGGGGCCAAGAGACCCAGTACTTC. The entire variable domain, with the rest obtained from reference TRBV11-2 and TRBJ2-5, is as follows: EAGVAQSPRYKIIEKRQSVAFWCNPISGHATLYWYQQILGQGPKLLIQFQNNGVVDDSQLPKDRFSAERLKGVDSTLKIQPAKLEDSAVYLCASSLDRGGQETQYFGPGTRLLVL.

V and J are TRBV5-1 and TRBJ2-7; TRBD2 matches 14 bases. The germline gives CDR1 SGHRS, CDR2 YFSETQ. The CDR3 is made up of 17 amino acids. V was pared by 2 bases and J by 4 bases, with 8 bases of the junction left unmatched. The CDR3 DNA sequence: TGCGCCAGCAGCTTAACTCGACTAGCGGGGGGGTCTTACGAGCAGTACTTC. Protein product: CASSLTRLAGGSYEQYF.

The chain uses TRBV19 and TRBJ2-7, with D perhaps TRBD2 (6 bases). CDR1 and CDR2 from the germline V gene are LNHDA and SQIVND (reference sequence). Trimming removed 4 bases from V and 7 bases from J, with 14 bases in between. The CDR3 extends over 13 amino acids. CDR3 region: CASSSGDSREQYF. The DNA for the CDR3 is TGTGCCAGTAGTAGCGGGGATTCGAGAGAGCAGTACTTC.

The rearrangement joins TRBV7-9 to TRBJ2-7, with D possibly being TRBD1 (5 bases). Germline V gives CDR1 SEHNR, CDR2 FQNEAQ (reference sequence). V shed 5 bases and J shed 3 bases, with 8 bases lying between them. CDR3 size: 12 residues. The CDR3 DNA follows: TGTGCCAGCAGCCCACAGGACTACGAGCAGTACTTC. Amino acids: CASSPQDYEQYF.

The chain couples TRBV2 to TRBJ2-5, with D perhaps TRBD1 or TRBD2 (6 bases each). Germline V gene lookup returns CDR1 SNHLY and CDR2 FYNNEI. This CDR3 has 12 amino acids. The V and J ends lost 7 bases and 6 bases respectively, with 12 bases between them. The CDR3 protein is CASKGGQKTQYF. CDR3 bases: TGTGCCAGCAAGGGGGGCCAGAAGACCCAGTACTTC.

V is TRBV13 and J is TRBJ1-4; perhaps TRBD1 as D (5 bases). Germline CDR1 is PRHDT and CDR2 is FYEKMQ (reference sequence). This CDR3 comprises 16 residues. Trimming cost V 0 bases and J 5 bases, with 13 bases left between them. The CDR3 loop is CASSLGDEGSNEKLFF. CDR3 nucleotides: TGTGCCAGCAGCTTAGGGGATGAGGGGTCGAATGAAAAACTGTTTTTT.

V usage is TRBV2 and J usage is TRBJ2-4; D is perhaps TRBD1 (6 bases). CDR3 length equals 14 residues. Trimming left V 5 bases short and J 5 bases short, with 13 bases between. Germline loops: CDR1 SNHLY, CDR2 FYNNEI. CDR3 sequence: CASSRGFGENIQYF. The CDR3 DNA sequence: TGTGCCAGCAGTAGGGGGTTTGGCGAAAACATTCAGTACTTC.

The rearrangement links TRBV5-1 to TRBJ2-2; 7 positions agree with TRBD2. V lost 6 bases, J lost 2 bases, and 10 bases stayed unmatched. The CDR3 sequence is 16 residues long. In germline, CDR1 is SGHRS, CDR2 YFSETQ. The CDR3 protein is CASTEASGPNTGELFF. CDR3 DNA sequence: TGCGCCAGCACAGAAGCTAGCGGACCCAACACCGGGGAGCTGTTTTTT.

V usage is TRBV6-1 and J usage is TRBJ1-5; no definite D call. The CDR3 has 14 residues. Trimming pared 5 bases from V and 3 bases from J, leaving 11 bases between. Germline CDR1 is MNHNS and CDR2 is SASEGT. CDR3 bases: TGTGCCAGCAGTTCAGTCAGCCACAATCAGCCCCAGCATTTT. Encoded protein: CASSSVSHNQPQHF.

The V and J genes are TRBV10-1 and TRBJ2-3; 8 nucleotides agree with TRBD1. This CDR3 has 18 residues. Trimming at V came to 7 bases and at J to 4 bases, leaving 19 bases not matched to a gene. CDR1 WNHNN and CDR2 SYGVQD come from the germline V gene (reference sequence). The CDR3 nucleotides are TGCGCCAGCAAGAGACACGGGGGACAGGTAAGGGACCCAGATACGCAGTATTTT. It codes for CASKRHGGQVRDPDTQYF.

The CDR3 loop reads CSASTGAGYTF. The CDR3 DNA reads TGCAGTGCTAGCACAGGGGCGGGCTACACCTTC. J is TRBJ1-2 and V is TRBV20-1, with TRBD1 matching over 7 bases. The V gene end was trimmed by 3 bases and the J gene end by 8 bases; junction bases not matched to a gene: 3. Looked up from germline, CDR1 is DFQATT and CDR2 is SNEGSKA (reference sequence). The length of the CDR3 is 11 residues.

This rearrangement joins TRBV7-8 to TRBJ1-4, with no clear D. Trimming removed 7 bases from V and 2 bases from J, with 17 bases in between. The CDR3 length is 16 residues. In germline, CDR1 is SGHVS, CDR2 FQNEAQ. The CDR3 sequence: CASTRLEAATNEKLFF. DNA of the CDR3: TGTGCCAGCACCCGATTGGAGGCGGCGACTAATGAAAAACTGTTTTTT.

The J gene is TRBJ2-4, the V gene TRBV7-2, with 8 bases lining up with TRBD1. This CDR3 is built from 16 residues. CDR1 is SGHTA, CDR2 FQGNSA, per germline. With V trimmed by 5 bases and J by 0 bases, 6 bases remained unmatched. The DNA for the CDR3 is TGTGCCAGCAGCGCAGGGGGCGCAGAAGCCAAAAACATTCAGTACTTC. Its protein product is CASSAGGAEAKNIQYF.

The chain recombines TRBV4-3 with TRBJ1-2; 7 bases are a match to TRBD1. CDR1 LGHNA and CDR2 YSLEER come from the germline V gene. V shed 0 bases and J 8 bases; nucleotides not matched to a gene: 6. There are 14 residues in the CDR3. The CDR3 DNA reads TGCGCCAGCAGCCAAGATAGTCAGGGGGGAGGCTACACCTTC. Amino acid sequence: CASSQDSQGGGYTF.

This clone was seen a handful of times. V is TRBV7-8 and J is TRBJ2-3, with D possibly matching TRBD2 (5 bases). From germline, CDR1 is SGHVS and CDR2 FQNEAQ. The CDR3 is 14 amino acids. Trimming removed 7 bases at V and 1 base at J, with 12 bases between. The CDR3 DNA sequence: TGTGCCAGCAAGACTAACAGAGGCACAGATACGCAGTATTTT. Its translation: CASKTNRGTDTQYF. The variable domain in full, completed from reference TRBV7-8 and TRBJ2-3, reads GAGVSQSPRYKVAKRGQDVALRCDPISGHVSLFWYQQALGQGPEFLTYFQNEAQLDKSGLPSDRFFAERPEGSVSTLKIQRTQQEDSAVYLCASKTNRGTDTQYFGPGTRLTVL.

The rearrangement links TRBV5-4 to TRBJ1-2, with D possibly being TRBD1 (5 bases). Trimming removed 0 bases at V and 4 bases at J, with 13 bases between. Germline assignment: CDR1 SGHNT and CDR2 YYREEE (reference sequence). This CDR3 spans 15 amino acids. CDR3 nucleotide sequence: TGTGCCAGCAGCTTGGATCGCAGGGCCCGCTATGGCTACACCTTC. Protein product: CASSLDRRARYGYTF.

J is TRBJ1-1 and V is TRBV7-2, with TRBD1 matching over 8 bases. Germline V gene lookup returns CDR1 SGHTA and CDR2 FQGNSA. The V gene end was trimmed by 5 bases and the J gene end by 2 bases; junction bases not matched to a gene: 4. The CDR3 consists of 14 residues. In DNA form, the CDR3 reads TGTGCCAGCAGCCCAGGGGGCATCAACACTGAAGCTTTCTTT. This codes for CASSPGGINTEAFF.

CDR3 loop: CASSERGDRAGSYTF. The DNA for the CDR3 is TGTGCCAGCAGTGAGAGAGGGGACAGGGCGGGGAGCTACACCTTC. This chain joins TRBV2 and TRBJ1-2; 9 nucleotides align to TRBD1. Germline V gene sequence: CDR1 SNHLY, CDR2 FYNNEI. The V gene end was trimmed by 3 bases and the J gene end by 9 bases; junction bases not matched to a gene: 11. The CDR3 sequence is 15 residues long. Full variable domain (missing parts from reference TRBV2 and TRBJ1-2): EPEVTQTPSHQVTQMGQEVILRCVPISNHLYFYWYRQILGQKVEFLVSFYNNEISEKSEIFDDQFSVERPDGSNFTLKIRSTKLEDSAMYFCASSERGDRAGSYTFGSGTRLTVV.

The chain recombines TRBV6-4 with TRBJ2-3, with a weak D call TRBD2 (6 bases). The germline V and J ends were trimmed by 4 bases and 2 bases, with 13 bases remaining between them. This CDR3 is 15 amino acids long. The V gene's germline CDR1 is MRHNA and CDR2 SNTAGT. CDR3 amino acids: CASSGRRGATDTQYF. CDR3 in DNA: TGTGCCAGCAGTGGCAGGCGGGGAGCCACAGATACGCAGTATTTT.

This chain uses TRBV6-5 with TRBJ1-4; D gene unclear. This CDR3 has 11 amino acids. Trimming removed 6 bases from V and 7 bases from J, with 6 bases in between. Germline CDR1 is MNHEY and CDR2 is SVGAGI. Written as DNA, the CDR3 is TGTGCCAGCAGGTCGGGTGAAAAACTGTTTTTT. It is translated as CASRSGEKLFF.

CDR3 nucleotides: TGTGCCAGCACCCGGGGGAGCTCTGGAAACACCATATATTTT. Its translation is CASTRGSSGNTIYF. The rearrangement uses TRBV6-5 and TRBJ1-3; tentatively, D is TRBD1 (5 bases). The CDR3 consists of 14 residues. V lost 7 bases, J lost 0 bases, and 10 bases lay in between. CDR1 MNHEY and CDR2 SVGAGI come from the germline V gene.

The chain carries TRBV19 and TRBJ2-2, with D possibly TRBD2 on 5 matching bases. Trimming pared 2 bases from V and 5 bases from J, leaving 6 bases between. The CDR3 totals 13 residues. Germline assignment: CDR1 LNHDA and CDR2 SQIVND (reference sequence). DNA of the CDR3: TGTGCCAGTAGTATAAGCGGAACCGGGGAGCTGTTTTTT. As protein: CASSISGTGELFF.

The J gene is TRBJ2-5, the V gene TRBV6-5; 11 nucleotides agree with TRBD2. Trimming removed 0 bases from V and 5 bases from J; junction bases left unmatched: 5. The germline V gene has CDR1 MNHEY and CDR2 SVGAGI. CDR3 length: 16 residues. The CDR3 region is CASSYSASGGRETQYF. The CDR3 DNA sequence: TGTGCCAGCAGTTACTCTGCTAGCGGGGGGAGGGAGACCCAGTACTTC.

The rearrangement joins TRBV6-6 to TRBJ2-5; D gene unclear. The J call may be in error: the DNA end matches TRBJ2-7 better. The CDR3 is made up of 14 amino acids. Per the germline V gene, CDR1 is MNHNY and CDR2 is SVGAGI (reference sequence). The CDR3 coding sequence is TGTGCCAGCATCGCCGGGCCCTCCGACAACGAGCAGTACTTC. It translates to CASIAGPSDNEQYF.

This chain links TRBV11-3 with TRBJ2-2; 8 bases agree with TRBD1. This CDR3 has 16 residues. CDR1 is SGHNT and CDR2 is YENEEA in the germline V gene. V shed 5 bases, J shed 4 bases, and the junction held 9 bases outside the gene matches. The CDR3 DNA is TGTGCCAGCAGCGCCCGGCAGGGGGCTAGCACCGGGGAGCTGTTTTTT. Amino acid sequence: CASSARQGASTGELFF.

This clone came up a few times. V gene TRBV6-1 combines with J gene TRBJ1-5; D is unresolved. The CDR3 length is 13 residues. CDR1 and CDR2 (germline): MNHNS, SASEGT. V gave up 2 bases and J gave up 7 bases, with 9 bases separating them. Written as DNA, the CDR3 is TGTGCCAGCAGTGAAAGATATGGACAGCCCCAGCATTTT. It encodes CASSERYGQPQHF.

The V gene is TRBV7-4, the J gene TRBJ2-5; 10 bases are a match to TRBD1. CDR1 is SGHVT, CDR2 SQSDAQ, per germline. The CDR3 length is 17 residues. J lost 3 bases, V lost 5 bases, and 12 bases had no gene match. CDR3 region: CASSPGPGQGNEETQYF. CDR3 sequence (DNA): TGTGCCAGCAGCCCAGGGCCGGGACAGGGGAACGAAGAGACCCAGTACTTC.

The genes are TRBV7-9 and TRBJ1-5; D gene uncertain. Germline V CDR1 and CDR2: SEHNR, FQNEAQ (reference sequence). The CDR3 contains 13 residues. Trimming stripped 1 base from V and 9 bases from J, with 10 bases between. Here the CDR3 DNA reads TGTGCCAGCAGCTTAGGGCACCGGGCGCCCCAGCATTTT. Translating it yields CASSLGHRAPQHF. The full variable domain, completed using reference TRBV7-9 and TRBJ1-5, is DTGVSQNPRHKITKRGQNVTFRCDPISEHNRLYWYRQTLGQGPEFLTYFQNEAQLEKSRLLSDRFSAERPKGSFSTLEIQRTEQGDSAMYLCASSLGHRAPQHFGDGTRLSIL.

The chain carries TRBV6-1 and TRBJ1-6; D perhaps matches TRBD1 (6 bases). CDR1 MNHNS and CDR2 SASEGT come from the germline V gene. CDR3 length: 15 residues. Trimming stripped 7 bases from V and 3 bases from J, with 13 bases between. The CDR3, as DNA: TGTGCCAGCACTTCAGGGGATGGCTATAATTCACCCCTCCACTTT. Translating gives CASTSGDGYNSPLHF.

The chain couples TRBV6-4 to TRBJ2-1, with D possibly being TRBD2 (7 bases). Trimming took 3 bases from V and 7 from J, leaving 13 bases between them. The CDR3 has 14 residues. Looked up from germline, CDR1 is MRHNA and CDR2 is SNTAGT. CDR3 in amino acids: CASSDRGGRNEQFF. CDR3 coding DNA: TGTGCCAGCAGTGATAGGGGGGGGCGGAATGAGCAGTTCTTC.